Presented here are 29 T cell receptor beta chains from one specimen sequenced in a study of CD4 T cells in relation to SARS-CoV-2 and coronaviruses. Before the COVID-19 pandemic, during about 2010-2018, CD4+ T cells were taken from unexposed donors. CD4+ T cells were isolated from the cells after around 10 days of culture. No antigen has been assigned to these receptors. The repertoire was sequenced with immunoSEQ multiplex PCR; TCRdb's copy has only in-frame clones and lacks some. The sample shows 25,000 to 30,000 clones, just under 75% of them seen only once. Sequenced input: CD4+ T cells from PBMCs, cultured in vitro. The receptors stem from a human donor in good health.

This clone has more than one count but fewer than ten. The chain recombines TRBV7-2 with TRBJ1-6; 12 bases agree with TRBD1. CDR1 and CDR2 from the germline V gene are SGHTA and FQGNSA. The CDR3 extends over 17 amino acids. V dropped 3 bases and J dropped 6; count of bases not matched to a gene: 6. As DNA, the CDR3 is TGTGCCAGCAGCTTCTCGTCGGGACAGGGGGCTAATTCACCCCTCCACTTT. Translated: CASSFSSGQGANSPLHF.

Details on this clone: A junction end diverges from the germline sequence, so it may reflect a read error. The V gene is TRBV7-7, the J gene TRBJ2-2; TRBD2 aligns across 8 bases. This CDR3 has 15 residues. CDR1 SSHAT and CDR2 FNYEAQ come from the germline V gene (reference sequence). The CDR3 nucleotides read TGTGCTAGCAGCTTAGCGGGGACGAACACCGGGGAGCTGTTTTTT. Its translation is CASSLAGTNTGELFF.

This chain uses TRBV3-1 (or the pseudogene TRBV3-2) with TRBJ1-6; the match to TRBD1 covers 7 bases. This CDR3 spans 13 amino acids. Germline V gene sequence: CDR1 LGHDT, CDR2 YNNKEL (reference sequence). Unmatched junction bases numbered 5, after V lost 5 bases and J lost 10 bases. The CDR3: CASSLGGKSPLHF. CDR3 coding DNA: TGTGCCAGCAGCTTAGGGGGCAAGTCACCCCTCCACTTT.

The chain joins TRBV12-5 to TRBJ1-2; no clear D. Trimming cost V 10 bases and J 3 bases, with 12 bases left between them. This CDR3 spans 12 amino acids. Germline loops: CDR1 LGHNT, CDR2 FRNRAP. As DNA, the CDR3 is TGTGCTACCCCGGATGAGGACTATGGCTACACCTTC. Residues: CATPDEDYGYTF.

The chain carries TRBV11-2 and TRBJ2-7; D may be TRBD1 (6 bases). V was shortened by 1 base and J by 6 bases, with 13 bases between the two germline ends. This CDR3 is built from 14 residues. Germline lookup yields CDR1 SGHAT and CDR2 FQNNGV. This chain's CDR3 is CASSLARGNFEQYF. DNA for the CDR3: TGTGCCAGCAGCTTAGCCAGGGGAAACTTCGAGCAGTACTTC.

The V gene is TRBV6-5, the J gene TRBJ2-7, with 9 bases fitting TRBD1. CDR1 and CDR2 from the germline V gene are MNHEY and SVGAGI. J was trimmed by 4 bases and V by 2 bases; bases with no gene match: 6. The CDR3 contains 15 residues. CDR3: CASSYTGQGNYEQYF. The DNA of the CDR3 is TGTGCCAGCAGTTACACGGGACAGGGAAATTACGAGCAGTACTTC.

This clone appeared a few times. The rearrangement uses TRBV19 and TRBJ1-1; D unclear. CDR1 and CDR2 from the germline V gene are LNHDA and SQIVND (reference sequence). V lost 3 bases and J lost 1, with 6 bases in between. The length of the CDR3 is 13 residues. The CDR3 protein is CASSIPWNTEAFF. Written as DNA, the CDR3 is TGTGCCAGTAGTATTCCGTGGAACACTGAAGCTTTCTTT.

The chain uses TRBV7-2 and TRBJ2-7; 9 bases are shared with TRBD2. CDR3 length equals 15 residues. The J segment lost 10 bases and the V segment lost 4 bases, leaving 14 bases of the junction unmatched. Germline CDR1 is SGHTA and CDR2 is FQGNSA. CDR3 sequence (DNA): TGTGCCAGCAGCTGGGTGGCGGGAGGGCCGGGTGAACAGTACTTC. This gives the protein CASSWVAGGPGEQYF.

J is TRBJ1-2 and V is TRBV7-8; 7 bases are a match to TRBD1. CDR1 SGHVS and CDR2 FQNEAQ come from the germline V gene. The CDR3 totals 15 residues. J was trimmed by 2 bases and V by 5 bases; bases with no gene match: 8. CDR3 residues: CASSERGQRNYGYTF. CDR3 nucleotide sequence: TGTGCCAGCAGCGAGAGGGGACAGCGAAACTATGGCTACACCTTC. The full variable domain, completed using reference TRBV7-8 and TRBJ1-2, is GAGVSQSPRYKVAKRGQDVALRCDPISGHVSLFWYQQALGQGPEFLTYFQNEAQLDKSGLPSDRFFAERPEGSVSTLKIQRTQQEDSAVYLCASSERGQRNYGYTFGSGTRLTVV.

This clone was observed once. The CDR3 nucleotides are TGTGCCAGCAGCCCCGGGACAGGCTTTGGAGCCAACGTCCTGACTTTC. Amino acid sequence: CASSPGTGFGANVLTF. The rearrangement links TRBV7-8 to TRBJ2-6; 8 bases map to TRBD1. V dropped 5 bases and J dropped 7; count of bases not matched to a gene: 10. Germline CDR1 is SGHVS and CDR2 is FQNEAQ. This CDR3 comprises 16 residues.

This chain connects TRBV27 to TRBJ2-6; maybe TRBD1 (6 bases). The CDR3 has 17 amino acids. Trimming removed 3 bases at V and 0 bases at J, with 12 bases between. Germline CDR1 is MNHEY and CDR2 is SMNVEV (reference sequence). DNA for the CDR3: TGTGCCAGCAGTTTTGGAACAGGGAGCTCTGGGGCCAACGTCCTGACTTTC. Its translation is CASSFGTGSSGANVLTF.

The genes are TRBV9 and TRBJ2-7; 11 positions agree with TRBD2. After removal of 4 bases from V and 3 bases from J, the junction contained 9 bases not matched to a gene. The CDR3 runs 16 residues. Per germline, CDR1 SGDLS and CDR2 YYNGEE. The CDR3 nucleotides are TGTGCCAGCAGCATCAGCGGGACTAGCGGATACTACGAGCAGTACTTC. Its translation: CASSISGTSGYYEQYF.

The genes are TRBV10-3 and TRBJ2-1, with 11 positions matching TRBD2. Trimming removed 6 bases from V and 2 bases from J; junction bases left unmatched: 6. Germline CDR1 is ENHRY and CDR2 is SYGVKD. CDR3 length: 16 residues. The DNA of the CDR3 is TGTGCCATCAGGAGTGCGACTAGCGGGGCCTACAATGAGCAGTTCTTC. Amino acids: CAIRSATSGAYNEQFF.

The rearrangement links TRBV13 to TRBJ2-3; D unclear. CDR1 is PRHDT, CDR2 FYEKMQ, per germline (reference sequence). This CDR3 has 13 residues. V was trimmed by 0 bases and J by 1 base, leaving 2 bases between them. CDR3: CASSLGRTDTQYF. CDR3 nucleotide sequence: TGTGCCAGCAGCTTAGGCCGCACAGATACGCAGTATTTT.

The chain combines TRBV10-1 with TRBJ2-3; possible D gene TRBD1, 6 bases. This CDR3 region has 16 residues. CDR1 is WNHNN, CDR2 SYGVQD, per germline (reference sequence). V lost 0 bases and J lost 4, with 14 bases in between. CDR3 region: CASSESLPRGPDTQYF. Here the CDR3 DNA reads TGCGCCAGCAGTGAGTCGCTGCCCAGGGGACCAGATACGCAGTATTTT.

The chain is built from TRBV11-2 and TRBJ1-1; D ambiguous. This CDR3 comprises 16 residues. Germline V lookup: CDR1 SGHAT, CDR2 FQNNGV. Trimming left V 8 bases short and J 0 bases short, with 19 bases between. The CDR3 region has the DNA TGTGCCAGCTTGGGAAGTTGGAGTGTAATGAACACTGAAGCTTTCTTT. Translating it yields CASLGSWSVMNTEAFF.

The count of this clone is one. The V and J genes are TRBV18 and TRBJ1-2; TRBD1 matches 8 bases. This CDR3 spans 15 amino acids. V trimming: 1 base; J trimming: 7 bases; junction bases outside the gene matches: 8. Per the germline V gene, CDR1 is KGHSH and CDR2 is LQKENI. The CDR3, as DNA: TGTGCCAGCTCACCACTGGACAGGGTTATGAGTGGCTACACCTTC. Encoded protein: CASSPLDRVMSGYTF.

The CDR3 DNA sequence: TGCGCCAGCAGCCAAGGTAGGGGGGGGTGGGCTGAAGCTTTCTTT. The encoded protein is CASSQGRGGWAEAFF. The chain combines TRBV4-1 with TRBJ1-1, with a weak D call TRBD1 (6 bases). Germline CDR1 is MGHRA and CDR2 is YSYEKL. The ends were cut back, 1 base at V and 6 bases at J, with 15 bases in the middle. The CDR3 runs 15 residues.

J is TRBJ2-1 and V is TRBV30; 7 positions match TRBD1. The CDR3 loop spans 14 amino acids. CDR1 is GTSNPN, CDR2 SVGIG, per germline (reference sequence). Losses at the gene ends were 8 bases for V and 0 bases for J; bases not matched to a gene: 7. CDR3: CALLRQGSYNEQFF. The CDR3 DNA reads TGTGCCCTTTTGCGACAGGGCTCCTACAATGAGCAGTTCTTC.

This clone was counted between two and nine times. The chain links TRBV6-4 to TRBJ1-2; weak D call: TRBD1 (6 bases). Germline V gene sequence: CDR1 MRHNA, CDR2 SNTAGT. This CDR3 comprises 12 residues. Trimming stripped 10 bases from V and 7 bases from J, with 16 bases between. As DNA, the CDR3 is TGTGCCACTCCCAGGGGCCGGTGTGGCTACACCTTC. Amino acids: CATPRGRCGYTF.

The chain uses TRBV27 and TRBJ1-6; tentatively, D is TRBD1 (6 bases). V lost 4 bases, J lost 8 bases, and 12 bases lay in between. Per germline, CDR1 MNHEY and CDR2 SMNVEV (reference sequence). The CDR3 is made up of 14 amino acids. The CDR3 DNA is TGTGCCAGCAGTTCCACAGGGTTTTATTCACCCCTCCACTTT. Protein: CASSSTGFYSPLHF.

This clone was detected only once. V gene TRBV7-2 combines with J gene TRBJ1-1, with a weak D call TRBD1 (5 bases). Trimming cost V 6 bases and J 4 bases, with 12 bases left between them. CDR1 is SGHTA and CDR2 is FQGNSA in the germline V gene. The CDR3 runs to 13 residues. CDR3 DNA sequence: TGTGCCAGCAGACATCCGGGGGTCACTGAAGCTTTCTTT. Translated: CASRHPGVTEAFF.

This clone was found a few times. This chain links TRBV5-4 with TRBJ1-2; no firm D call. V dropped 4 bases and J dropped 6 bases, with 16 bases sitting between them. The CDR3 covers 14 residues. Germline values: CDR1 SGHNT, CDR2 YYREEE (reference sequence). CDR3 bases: TGTGCCAGCAGCCCGAGTCCGGGGTTGGATGGCTACACCTTC. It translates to CASSPSPGLDGYTF.

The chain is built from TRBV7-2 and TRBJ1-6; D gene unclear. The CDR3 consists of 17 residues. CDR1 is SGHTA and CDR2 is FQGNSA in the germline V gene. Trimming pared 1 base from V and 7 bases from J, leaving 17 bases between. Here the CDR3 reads CASSLDEDWEWNSPLHF. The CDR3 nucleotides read TGTGCCAGCAGCTTAGACGAGGACTGGGAATGGAATTCACCCCTCCACTTT.

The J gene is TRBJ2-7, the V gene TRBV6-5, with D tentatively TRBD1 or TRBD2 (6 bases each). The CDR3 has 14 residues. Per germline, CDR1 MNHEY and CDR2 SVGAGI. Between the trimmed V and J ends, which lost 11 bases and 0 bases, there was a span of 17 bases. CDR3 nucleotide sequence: TGTGCCGGGTCGGGGGCCCCACCCTCCTACGAGCAGTACTTC. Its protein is CAGSGAPPSYEQYF.

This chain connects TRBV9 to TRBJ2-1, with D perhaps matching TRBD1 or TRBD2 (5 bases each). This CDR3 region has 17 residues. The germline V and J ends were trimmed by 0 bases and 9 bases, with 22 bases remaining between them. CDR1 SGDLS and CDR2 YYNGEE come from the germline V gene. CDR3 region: CASSVDSTGTAKSEQFF. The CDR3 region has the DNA TGTGCCAGCAGCGTAGATAGCACTGGGACCGCTAAGTCTGAGCAGTTCTTC.

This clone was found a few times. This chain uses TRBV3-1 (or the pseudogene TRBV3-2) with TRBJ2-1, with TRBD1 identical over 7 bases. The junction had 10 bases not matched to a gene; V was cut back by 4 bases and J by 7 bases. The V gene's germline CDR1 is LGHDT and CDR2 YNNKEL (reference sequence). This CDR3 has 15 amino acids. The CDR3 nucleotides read TGTGCCAGCAGCCGGCAGACAGGGTTGATTAATGAGCAGTTCTTC. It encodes CASSRQTGLINEQFF.

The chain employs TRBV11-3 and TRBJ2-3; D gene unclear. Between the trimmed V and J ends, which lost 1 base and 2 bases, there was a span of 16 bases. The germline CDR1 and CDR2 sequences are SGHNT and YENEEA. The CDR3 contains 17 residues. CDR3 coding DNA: TGTGCCAGCAGCTTAGGGTCGAGGCTGGGATCCACAGATACGCAGTATTTT. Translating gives CASSLGSRLGSTDTQYF.

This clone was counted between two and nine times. The DNA of the CDR3 is TGCAGCGTGCGCCTGTCGGGCACCGGGGAGCTGTTTTTT. It yields the protein CSVRLSGTGELFF. The chain combines TRBV29-1 with TRBJ2-2, with unresolved D. V lost 6 bases and J 4 bases, leaving 12 bases between the germline ends. Germline V gene sequence: CDR1 SQVTM, CDR2 ANQGSEA. The CDR3 runs to 13 residues.